One T cell receptor beta chain is described in this entry. This sample was included in a study of blood T cell repertoires in COVID-19. Looking at the study overall: Specimens from acute and convalescent COVID-19 originated in the United States, Italy and Spain. Sample material is recorded as cDNA or gDNA derived from T cells, B-cell-depleted T cells, or PBMCs.

The CDR3 consists of 13 residues. V lost 6 bases to trimming and J lost 1 base, with 9 bases between them. CDR1 KGHSH and CDR2 LQKENI come from the germline V gene. In the study's own analysis: Amplification from reference gene primers served as the basis for estimated nucleated cell counts. TCRdb keeps only in-frame clones here, not all; method: immunoSEQ multiplex PCR. Clonal size and the V and J genes are those of that table, whereas D and trimming came from the DNA. The sample contains about 95,000 clones, around nine tenths of which appear only once. This TCR derives from a woman aged 70-85 years with acute or convalescent COVID-19. The specimen sequenced was peripheral blood. The gene calls are TRBV18 and TRBJ1-1; no definite D call. The CDR3 DNA reads TGTGCCAGCTCCCGGGAGCAGAACACTGAAGCTTTCTTT. Its translation: CASSREQNTEAFF.